Reported below is one T cell receptor beta chain. Its specificity is unknown. This specimen comes from a study of cytomegalovirus exposure and HLA in healthy donors. For the study at large: Early released data had around 89 million unique TCRs, all coming from HLA-typed donors.

Study-wide points: Common viral pathogens seemed to be connected with several of the most significant clusters, according to a later analysis. Rates of TCR association differed by HLA locus in a later analysis, with DRB1 highest and HLA-C lowest.

A multiplex PCR was run with 60 Vbeta primers and 13 Jbeta primers. The table came from immunoSEQ multiplex PCR; TCRdb's copy has only in-frame clones and leaves some out. The sample lists some 170,000 clones, over 70% seen once, with approximately 3.7% in the top ten. Per germline, CDR1 GTSNPN and CDR2 SVGIG (reference sequence). J lost 5 bases, V lost 1 base, and 11 bases had no gene match. CDR3 size: 16 residues. Specimen: PBMCs. This TCR derives from a woman aged 55 to 70 in good health and CMV-seropositive. The chain uses TRBV30 and TRBJ1-5; 7 nucleotides match TRBD1. Here the CDR3 reads CAWSGGRQGRDQPQHF. The DNA of the CDR3 is TGTGCCTGGAGTGGAGGAAGACAGGGTCGGGATCAGCCCCAGCATTTT.